The clone carrying this T cell receptor (beta chain) has just one count. This sample was included in a study of blood T cell repertoires in COVID-19. V lost 4 bases, J lost 4 bases, and 8 bases lay in between. The CDR3 covers 13 residues. Per the germline V gene, CDR1 is SNHLY and CDR2 is FYNNEI. Sequenced by immunoSEQ multiplex PCR; TCRdb stores in-frame clones only, minus some. Found here are 140,000 or so clones, about 91% of them singletons; the top ten hold nearly 0.95%. Material for sequencing was peripheral blood. The clonotype was recovered from a woman aged 45-59 years with acute or convalescent COVID-19. This sequence joins TRBV2 and TRBJ1-5, with D perhaps TRBD1 (5 bases). The DNA of the CDR3 is TGTGCCAGCAGTGGACAGCCTAATCAGCCCCAGCATTTT. It is translated as CASSGQPNQPQHF.